This entry lists 20 T cell receptor beta chains sequenced from one sample in a study of blood T cell repertoires in COVID-19. The assay was immunoSEQ multiplex PCR, and TCRdb's table has in-frame clones only and misses some. The repertoire holds more than 95,000 clones, with around 74% as singletons. Sample: peripheral blood. These receptors were collected from a woman between 70 and 85 years old with acute or convalescent COVID-19.

The chain couples TRBV25-1 to TRBJ1-2; D not certain. Germline V lookup: CDR1 MGHDK, CDR2 SYGVNS. The CDR3 is 13 amino acids. Trimming cost V 4 bases and J 5 bases, with 11 bases left between them. The CDR3 is CASSGGLIYGYTF. DNA of the CDR3: TGTGCCAGCAGTGGTGGACTGATTTATGGCTACACCTTC.

In nucleotides, the CDR3 is TGTGCCAGCGGTGGCAGGGGCCCTAACTATGGCTACACCTTC. Its protein product is CASGGRGPNYGYTF. The V and J genes are TRBV27 and TRBJ1-2; possible D gene TRBD1, 6 bases. The CDR3 is 14 amino acids. The ends were cut back, 8 bases at V and 0 bases at J, with 13 bases in the middle. Per the germline V gene, CDR1 is MNHEY and CDR2 is SMNVEV (reference sequence).

J is TRBJ1-5 and V is TRBV19; TRBD1 might be the D (6 bases). The CDR3 sequence is 14 residues long. The V gene lost 4 bases and the J gene lost 2 bases, with 9 bases spanning the gap. Germline loops: CDR1 LNHDA, CDR2 SQIVND (reference sequence). The CDR3 nucleotides are TGTGCCAGTAGTACGTCAGGGGGCAATCAGCCCCAGCATTTT. It is translated as CASSTSGGNQPQHF.

This clone has only a few counts. The chain has TRBV6-2 or TRBV6-3 and TRBJ2-7, with 8 bases aligning to TRBD1. CDR1 is MNHEY, CDR2 SVGEGT, per germline. V lost 4 bases to trimming and J lost 3 bases; unmatched junction nucleotides: 11. CDR3 size: 16 residues. CDR3 residues: CASSSRLRTGLYEQYF. The CDR3 nucleotides read TGTGCCAGCAGTTCCCGCCTAAGGACAGGGCTCTACGAGCAGTACTTC.

The chain links TRBV27 to TRBJ1-2; the match to TRBD1 covers 7 bases. The germline V gene has CDR1 MNHEY and CDR2 SMNVEV (reference sequence). This CDR3 has 14 amino acids. Trimming cost V 3 bases and J 4 bases; bases outside gene matches: 5. CDR3 in DNA: TGTGCCAGCAGTTTTCTGGACAGGTCCTATGGCTACACCTTC. Protein sequence: CASSFLDRSYGYTF.

The chain couples TRBV19 to TRBJ1-6; D possibly corresponds to TRBD1 (6 bases). The CDR3 has 15 residues. Deletions cut 4 bases from V and 9 bases from J, with 16 bases between. Germline CDR1 reads LNHDA; CDR2 reads SQIVND (reference sequence). CDR3 DNA sequence: TGTGCCAGTAGTAACAACAGGGAGGGAAGTTCACCCCTCCACTTT. It yields the protein CASSNNREGSSPLHF.

This rearrangement joins TRBV3-1 (or the pseudogene TRBV3-2) to TRBJ1-5; possibly TRBD1 for D (6 bases). CDR1 is LGHDT and CDR2 is YNNKEL in the germline V gene (reference sequence). The CDR3 runs 12 residues. Trimming cost V 3 bases and J 8 bases, with 8 bases left between them. The CDR3 protein is CASSHSGEPQHF. CDR3 bases: TGTGCCAGCAGCCACTCAGGGGAGCCCCAGCATTTT.

This chain links TRBV7-2 with TRBJ2-7, with a possible D match to TRBD1 (7 bases). The germline V and J ends were trimmed by 8 bases and 0 bases, with 17 bases remaining between them. CDR3 length: 15 amino acids. Germline V gene sequence: CDR1 SGHTA, CDR2 FQGNSA. CDR3 coding DNA: TGTGCCAGCCAAGCAGGGGGGACTGGCTCCTACGAGCAGTACTTC. The encoded protein is CASQAGGTGSYEQYF.

The chain links TRBV5-1 to TRBJ2-2; 10 positions match TRBD1. The germline gives CDR1 SGHRS, CDR2 YFSETQ. V lost 0 bases, J lost 5 bases, and 4 bases stayed unmatched. The CDR3 length is 16 residues. The CDR3 DNA follows: TGCGCCAGCAGCTTGGGACAGGGGGCAAAGACCGGGGAGCTGTTTTTT. Residues: CASSLGQGAKTGELFF.

J is TRBJ1-2 and V is TRBV6-5; TRBD1 matches at 8 bases. V was pared by 4 bases and J by 3 bases, with 4 bases of the junction left unmatched. The length of the CDR3 is 14 residues. The germline gives CDR1 MNHEY, CDR2 SVGAGI. CDR3 DNA sequence: TGTGCCAGCAGTTTCGACAGGGGATACTATGGCTACACCTTC. Its translation is CASSFDRGYYGYTF.

This rearrangement joins TRBV19 to TRBJ1-5, with 8 bases aligning to TRBD1. Unmatched junction bases numbered 7, after V lost 3 bases and J lost 6 bases. Germline lookup yields CDR1 LNHDA and CDR2 SQIVND (reference sequence). This CDR3 spans 15 amino acids. The CDR3: CASSIMQGAIQPQHF. CDR3 in DNA: TGTGCCAGTAGTATCATGCAGGGGGCCATTCAGCCCCAGCATTTT.

This rearrangement joins TRBV7-6 to TRBJ1-5, with D perhaps matching TRBD1 (6 bases). Germline CDR1 SGHVS, CDR2 FNYEAQ. With 2 bases removed from V and 3 bases from J, the gap between germline ends came to 11 bases. The CDR3 runs 15 residues. Here the CDR3 DNA reads TGTGCCAGCAGCTTAACAGGACAGTCCAATCAGCCCCAGCATTTT. Translation: CASSLTGQSNQPQHF.

The chain uses TRBV3-1 (or the pseudogene TRBV3-2) and TRBJ2-3, with D possibly TRBD2 on 6 matching bases. V lost 1 base and J 0 bases, leaving 11 bases between the germline ends. Germline CDR1 and CDR2: LGHDT and YNNKEL (reference sequence). The CDR3 is 16 amino acids. As DNA, the CDR3 is TGTGCCAGCAGCCAAGTTGCTGGGGGGAGCACAGATACGCAGTATTTT. This gives the protein CASSQVAGGSTDTQYF.

This chain links TRBV28 with TRBJ2-7, with 8 bases that match TRBD1. The CDR3 has 14 amino acids. In germline, CDR1 is MDHEN, CDR2 SYDVKM. With 2 bases clipped from V and 1 base from J, the junction kept 1 base outside the gene matches. This CDR3 is CASSLTGGSYEQYF. The CDR3 bases are TGTGCCAGCAGTTTAACAGGGGGATCCTACGAGCAGTACTTC.

The CDR3 coding sequence is TGTGCCAGCAGTCTGGAGGGGGCCCGGCCAGATACGCAGTATTTT. Residues: CASSLEGARPDTQYF. V gene TRBV6-5 combines with J gene TRBJ2-3, with D perhaps matching TRBD1 (7 bases). CDR3 length: 15 residues. V dropped 5 bases and J dropped 4 bases, with 16 bases sitting between them. CDR1 is MNHEY, CDR2 SVGAGI, per germline.

This clone occurred a few times. V usage is TRBV29-1 and J usage is TRBJ1-2; TRBD1 aligns across 8 bases. Losses at the gene ends were 3 bases for V and 4 bases for J; bases not matched to a gene: 10. There are 15 residues in the CDR3. The germline gives CDR1 SQVTM, CDR2 ANQGSEA. CDR3 residues: CSVDMKSGGGYGYTF. The DNA for the CDR3 is TGCAGCGTTGATATGAAGTCAGGGGGCGGCTATGGCTACACCTTC.

This chain links TRBV7-8 with TRBJ2-5; D is possibly TRBD2 (6 bases). CDR1 is SGHVS and CDR2 is FQNEAQ in the germline V gene. This CDR3 is 13 amino acids long. Between the trimmed V and J ends, which lost 1 base and 7 bases, there was a span of 10 bases. The CDR3, as DNA: TGTGCCAGCAGCTTAGGGGACTCGGGGACCCAGTACTTC. The encoded protein is CASSLGDSGTQYF.

This rearrangement joins TRBV24-1 to TRBJ2-1; D is perhaps TRBD2 (6 bases). Trimming stripped 3 bases from V and 1 base from J, with 12 bases between. Germline-derived CDR1 and CDR2 are KGHDR and SFDVKD. The CDR3 is 16 residues long. The CDR3, as DNA: TGTGCCACCAGTGATAGGGAGGTAAGTTCCTACAATGAGCAGTTCTTC. It yields the protein CATSDREVSSYNEQFF.

This chain joins TRBV19 and TRBJ2-3; 9 bases are shared with TRBD1. V lost 6 bases to trimming and J lost 3 bases; unmatched junction nucleotides: 4. Germline assignment: CDR1 LNHDA and CDR2 SQIVND (reference sequence). This CDR3 has 14 residues. Here the CDR3 reads CASRRGQGTDTQYF. CDR3 nucleotides: TGTGCCAGTAGGAGGGGACAGGGAACAGATACGCAGTATTTT.

The chain combines TRBV15 with TRBJ2-7; D not certain. V gave up 0 bases and J gave up 0 bases, with 6 bases separating them. CDR1 and CDR2 (germline): LNHNV, YYDKDF (reference sequence). The CDR3 runs 14 residues. CDR3 loop: CATSRELSSYEQYF. CDR3 DNA: TGTGCCACCAGCAGAGAACTGAGCTCCTACGAGCAGTACTTC.